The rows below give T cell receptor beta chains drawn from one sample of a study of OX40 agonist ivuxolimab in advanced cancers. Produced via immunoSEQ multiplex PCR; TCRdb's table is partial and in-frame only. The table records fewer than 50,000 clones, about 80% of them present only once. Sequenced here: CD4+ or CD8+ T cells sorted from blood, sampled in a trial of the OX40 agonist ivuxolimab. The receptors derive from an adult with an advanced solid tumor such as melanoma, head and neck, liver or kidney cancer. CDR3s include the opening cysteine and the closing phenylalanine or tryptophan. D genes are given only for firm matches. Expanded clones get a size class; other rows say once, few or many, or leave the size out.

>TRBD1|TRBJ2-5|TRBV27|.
CASSPGGSPRETQYF
TGTGCCAGCAGTCCAGGGGGATCCCCCAGGGAGACCCAGTACTTC
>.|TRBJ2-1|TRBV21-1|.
CASSKTAVEGYNEQFF
TGTGCCAGCAGCAAAACGGCAGTGGAAGGGTACAATGAGCAGTTCTTC
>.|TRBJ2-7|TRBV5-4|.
CASSLGQESEQYF
TGTGCCAGCAGCTTGGGGCAAGAAAGCGAGCAGTACTTC
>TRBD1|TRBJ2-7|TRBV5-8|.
CASSFGTGGFYEQYF
TGTGCCAGCAGCTTTGGGACAGGGGGCTTCTACGAGCAGTACTTC
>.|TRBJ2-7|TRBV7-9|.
CASSLWTTSSYEQYF
TGTGCCAGCAGCCTGTGGACTACGAGCTCCTACGAGCAGTACTTC
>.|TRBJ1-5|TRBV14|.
CASSQVGERGQPQHF
TGTGCCAGCAGCCAAGTGGGGGAGAGGGGACAGCCCCAGCATTTT
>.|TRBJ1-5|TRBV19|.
CASTQPQGTSNQPQHF
TGTGCCAGTACCCAGCCACAGGGAACAAGCAATCAGCCCCAGCATTTT
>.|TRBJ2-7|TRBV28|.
CASSLPVSYEQYF
TGTGCCAGCAGTTTGCCAGTCTCCTACGAGCAGTACTTC
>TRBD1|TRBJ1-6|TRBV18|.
CASSPRGQGAISPLHF
TGTGCCAGCTCACCACGCGGACAGGGGGCGATTTCACCCCTCCACTTT
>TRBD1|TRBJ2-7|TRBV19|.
CASSSPGTGVHVEPYEQYF
TGTGCCAGTAGTTCCCCCGGGACAGGGGTCCACGTTGAACCCTACGAGCAGTACTTC
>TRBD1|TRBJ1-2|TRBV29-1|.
CSAQGSGTGAFGGYTF
TGCAGCGCCCAGGGCTCCGGGACAGGGGCCTTCGGTGGCTACACCTTC
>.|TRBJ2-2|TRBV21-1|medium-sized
CASSKVESAIAGGANTGELFF
TGTGCCAGCAGCAAAGTCGAGTCCGCGATAGCGGGAGGCGCGAACACCGGGGAGCTGTTTTTT
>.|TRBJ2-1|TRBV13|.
CASSLREVSPDNEQFF
TGTGCCAGCAGCCTGCGCGAGGTTTCCCCAGACAATGAGCAGTTCTTC
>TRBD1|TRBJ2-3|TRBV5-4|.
CASRRDRNTDTQYF
TGTGCCAGCAGACGGGACAGGAACACAGATACGCAGTATTTT
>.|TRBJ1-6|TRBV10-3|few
CAISEGDPDSPLHF
TGTGCCATCAGTGAAGGGGATCCAGATTCACCCCTCCACTTT
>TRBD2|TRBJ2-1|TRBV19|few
CASIETSGSKGYNEQFF
TGTGCCAGTATTGAGACTAGCGGGAGTAAAGGCTACAATGAGCAGTTCTTC
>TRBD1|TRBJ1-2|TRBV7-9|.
CASSLMNRGLGYTF
TGTGCCAGCAGCTTAATGAACAGGGGGCTAGGCTACACCTTC
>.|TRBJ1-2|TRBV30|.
CAWSVKGDNYGYTF
TGTGCCTGGAGTGTAAAGGGGGACAACTATGGCTACACCTTC
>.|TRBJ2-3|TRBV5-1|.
CAVLLRTGPSLEGGWAPDEYF
TGCGCCGTACTCCTTAGAACAGGGCCCAGCTTGGAGGGTGGGTGGGCTCCCGACGAGTATTTT
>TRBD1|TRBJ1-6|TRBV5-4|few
CASSTNGGDRASPLHF
TGTGCCAGCAGCACCAATGGGGGGGACAGGGCATCACCCCTCCACTTT
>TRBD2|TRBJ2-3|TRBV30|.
CAWSGLAGSQGDTQYF
TGTGCCTGGAGTGGCTTAGCGGGCTCCCAGGGAGATACGCAGTATTTT
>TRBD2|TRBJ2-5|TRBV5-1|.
CASSLGAGNQETQYF
TGCGCCAGCAGCCTCGGAGCGGGAAACCAAGAGACCCAGTACTTC
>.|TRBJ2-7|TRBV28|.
CAMSAHSSSYEQYF
TGTGCCATGTCAGCCCACTCATCCTCCTACGAGCAGTACTTC
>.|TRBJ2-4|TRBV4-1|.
CASSPDARDIQYF
TGCGCCAGCAGTCCCGACGCCCGAGACATTCAGTACTTC